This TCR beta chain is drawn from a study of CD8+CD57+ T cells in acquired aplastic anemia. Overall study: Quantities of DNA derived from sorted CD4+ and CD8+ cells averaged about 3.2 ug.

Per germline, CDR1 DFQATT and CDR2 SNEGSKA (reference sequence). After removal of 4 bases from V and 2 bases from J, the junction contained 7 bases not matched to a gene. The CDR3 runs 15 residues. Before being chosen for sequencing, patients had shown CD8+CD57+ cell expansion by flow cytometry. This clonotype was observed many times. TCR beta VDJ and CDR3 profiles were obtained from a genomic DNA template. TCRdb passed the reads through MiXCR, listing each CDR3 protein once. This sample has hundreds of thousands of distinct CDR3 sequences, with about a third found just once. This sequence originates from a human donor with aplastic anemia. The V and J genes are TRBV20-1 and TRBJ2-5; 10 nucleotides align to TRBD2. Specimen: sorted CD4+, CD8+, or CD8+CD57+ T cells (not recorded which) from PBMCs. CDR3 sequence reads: CSATPPAGGQETQYF. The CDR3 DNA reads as TGCAGTGCTACCCCGCCAGCGGGGGGGCAAGAGACCCAGTACTTC.